This T cell receptor beta chain comes out of a study of response to subunit inactivated influenza vaccine. Study-wide results and caveats: The authors suggested that every seasonal influenza vaccination recruits few new T cells.

A remark on this clonotype: No antigen is known for it.

MiXCR, run by TCRdb on the RT-PCR reads, gives a single entry per CDR3 protein. The sample holds around 710,000 distinct CDR3 sequences, approximately 15% seen once. The material sequenced was PBMCs from blood, taken about 14 days before vaccination. The TCR was taken from a man between 45 and 60 years old who received an inactivated influenza vaccine.

The CDR3 region is CSARDRTAFF. The CDR3 bases are TGCAGTGCTAGAGACCGGACAGCTTTCTTT. This rearrangement joins TRBV20-1 to TRBJ1-1; no reliable D call. The CDR3 contains 10 residues. Germline assignment: CDR1 DFQATT and CDR2 SNEGSKA (reference sequence). Between the trimmed V and J ends, which lost 0 bases and 10 bases, there was a span of 6 bases.